What follows describes a single TCR beta chain. Its antigen is currently unknown. The data are from a study of graft-versus-host responses after intestinal transplantation. Study as a whole: Among the recipients, all got anti-thymocyte globulin induction and then tacrolimus and steroids for roughly three years.

Here immunoSEQ multiplex PCR was the method, and the copy in TCRdb shows in-frame clones only, minus some. The sample shows approximately 80,000 clones, about 89% of them seen only once. Germline V gene lookup returns CDR1 MNHEY and CDR2 SVGAGI. V dropped 6 bases and J dropped 2; count of bases not matched to a gene: 6. This CDR3 region has 14 residues. The J gene is TRBJ2-5, the V gene TRBV6-5; 7 positions match TRBD1. The sample in question was unstimulated CD4+ T cells sorted from spleen or lymph node cells, obtained before intestinal transplant. This sequence originates from a human donor who received an intestinal transplant. CDR3: CASRPDRVQETQYF. For the CDR3, the DNA is TGTGCCAGCAGACCCGACAGGGTACAAGAGACCCAGTACTTC.